This entry lists 32 T cell receptor beta chains sequenced from one sample in a study of cytomegalovirus exposure and HLA in healthy donors. Amplification used 60 Vbeta primers and 13 Jbeta primers. The method was immunoSEQ multiplex PCR; TCRdb's version includes in-frame clones alone and lacks a portion of them. The top ten hold about 8.7% of the sample, which has under 45,000 clones, around 64% seen once. The source material was PBMCs. The receptors derive from a human donor in good health.

J is TRBJ1-1 and V is TRBV5-4; D is perhaps TRBD1 (5 bases). This CDR3 spans 16 amino acids. V lost 4 bases and J lost 4, with 20 bases in between. Germline assignment: CDR1 SGHNT and CDR2 YYREEE (reference sequence). In DNA, the CDR3 is TGTGCCAGCAGCGTCGGGGGGGAGGGAAGGGGCACTGAAGCTTTCTTT. This sequence encodes CASSVGGEGRGTEAFF.

The chain employs TRBV4-3 and TRBJ2-3, with TRBD2 matching over 8 bases. Germline-derived CDR1 and CDR2 are LGHNA and YSLEER. V lost 1 base, J lost 1 base, and 4 bases stayed unmatched. This CDR3 spans 16 amino acids. The CDR3 sequence: CASSQAALAGTDTQYF. DNA of the CDR3: TGCGCCAGCAGCCAAGCGGCACTAGCGGGCACAGATACGCAGTATTTT.

This clone came up a few times. The chain uses TRBV4-3 and TRBJ2-2; D might be TRBD1 (5 bases). There are 15 residues in the CDR3. The V end was cut by 3 bases, the J end by 5 bases, with 13 bases between. In germline, CDR1 is LGHNA, CDR2 YSLEER. CDR3 coding DNA: TGCGCCAGCAGCCAGATTAATTACAGGACCGGGGAGCTGTTTTTT. Its translation is CASSQINYRTGELFF.

The chain links TRBV14 to TRBJ2-7, with 9 positions matching TRBD1. V shed 3 bases, J shed 12 bases, and the junction held 12 bases outside the gene matches. Germline V CDR1 and CDR2: SGHDN, FVKESK. The CDR3 runs to 14 residues. CDR3 protein: CASSQAHRGLPLYF. The DNA of the CDR3 is TGTGCCAGCAGCCAGGCCCACAGGGGGCTCCCTCTGTACTTC.

CDR3 residues: CASSKSGLAGEQDEQFF. DNA of the CDR3: TGTGCCAGCAGTAAATCGGGACTAGCGGGGGAGCAAGACGAGCAGTTCTTC. The rearrangement uses TRBV6-7 and TRBJ2-1; 14 bases align to TRBD2. TRBV6-7 is known as an ORF, though its function is uncertain. V shed 5 bases, J shed 10 bases, and the junction held 13 bases outside the gene matches. The CDR3 has 17 residues.

Here the CDR3 DNA reads TGTGCCAGCAGCCCTGGTGGGGGAGCGGGAGGATACAATGAGCAGTTCTTC. Amino acids: CASSPGGGAGGYNEQFF. The chain couples TRBV4-2 to TRBJ2-1; 9 bases align to TRBD2. V trimming: 4 bases; J trimming: 4 bases; junction bases outside the gene matches: 11. The CDR3 extends over 17 amino acids. Germline V gene lookup returns CDR1 LGHNA and CDR2 YNFKEQ.

This clone appeared a few times. The J gene is TRBJ2-7, the V gene TRBV4-3; 8 bases line up with TRBD1. V dropped 5 bases and J dropped 5; count of bases not matched to a gene: 5. CDR1 is LGHNA, CDR2 YSLEER, per germline. The CDR3 has 13 amino acids. The CDR3 sequence is CASSFDRGHEQYF. Here the CDR3 DNA reads TGCGCCAGCAGCTTCGACAGGGGCCACGAGCAGTACTTC.

The rearrangement joins TRBV7-9 to TRBJ1-2, with 8 bases identical to TRBD1. The junction had 2 bases not matched to a gene; V was cut back by 4 bases and J by 4 bases. Looked up from germline, CDR1 is SEHNR and CDR2 is FQNEAQ (reference sequence). This CDR3 spans 13 amino acids. The CDR3 loop is CASSSTGGYGYTF. The CDR3 bases are TGTGCCAGCAGCTCAACAGGGGGCTATGGCTACACCTTC.

DNA for the CDR3: TGCGCCAGCAGTGAGGCGGGGGGGCGGAACAATGAGCAGTTCTTC. Amino acids: CASSEAGGRNNEQFF. The gene calls are TRBV10-1 and TRBJ2-1; 9 positions agree with TRBD2. V dropped 2 bases and J dropped 5; count of bases not matched to a gene: 4. Germline V gene sequence: CDR1 WNHNN, CDR2 SYGVQD (reference sequence). The CDR3 totals 15 residues.

This clone was seen only a few times. This chain joins TRBV5-1 and TRBJ2-7, with 7 bases matching TRBD1. With 6 bases clipped from V and 3 bases from J, the junction kept 6 bases outside the gene matches. This CDR3 is 13 amino acids long. The V gene's germline CDR1 is SGHRS and CDR2 YFSETQ. The CDR3 coding sequence is TGCGCCAGCATGCGAGGGGGCAGCTACGAGCAGTACTTC. Amino acid sequence: CASMRGGSYEQYF.

The V gene is TRBV2, the J gene TRBJ2-3; 8 nucleotides align to TRBD2. Germline lookup yields CDR1 SNHLY and CDR2 FYNNEI. V was pared by 1 base and J by 1 base, with 7 bases of the junction left unmatched. CDR3 length equals 17 residues. The CDR3 nucleotides are TGTGCCAGCAGTGAAGGGGGAGTGCGGGGGGGCACAGATACGCAGTATTTT. This translates into CASSEGGVRGGTDTQYF.

The chain employs TRBV19 and TRBJ2-2; maybe TRBD1 (6 bases). The CDR3 runs to 14 residues. The V end lost 8 bases, the J end lost 5 bases, and 15 bases lay between the germline ends. The germline V gene has CDR1 LNHDA and CDR2 SQIVND (reference sequence). CDR3 residues: CASGAYRETGELFF. Written as DNA, the CDR3 is TGTGCCAGTGGAGCTTACAGGGAGACCGGGGAGCTGTTTTTT.

This rearrangement joins TRBV2 to TRBJ1-2, with 10 bases identical to TRBD1. CDR3 size: 16 residues. J gave up 4 bases and V 4 bases, and 9 bases lay outside the gene matches. The germline V gene has CDR1 SNHLY and CDR2 FYNNEI. The CDR3 reads CASSVGGWTGGYGYTF. The CDR3 DNA is TGTGCCAGCAGTGTGGGGGGTTGGACAGGGGGCTATGGCTACACCTTC.

The V and J genes are TRBV4-1 and TRBJ2-1, with TRBD1 matching 8 bases. Germline values: CDR1 MGHRA, CDR2 YSYEKL. CDR3 length: 15 residues. With 3 bases clipped from V and 5 bases from J, the junction kept 6 bases outside the gene matches. The CDR3 nucleotides are TGCGCCAGCAGCCACGGATGGACAGGGCACAATGAGCAGTTCTTC. It translates to CASSHGWTGHNEQFF.

This clone was detected once. This chain links TRBV10-2 with TRBJ1-4; D not resolved. The germline V and J ends were trimmed by 6 bases and 1 base, with 3 bases remaining between them. The CDR3 has 12 residues. CDR1 and CDR2 from the germline V gene are WSHSY and SAAADI. The CDR3 is CASRQTNEKLFF. The CDR3 DNA follows: TGCGCCAGCAGACAAACTAATGAAAAACTGTTTTTT.

V gene TRBV6-1 combines with J gene TRBJ2-1; the match to TRBD2 covers 9 bases. The V gene end was trimmed by 2 bases and the J gene end by 12 bases; junction bases not matched to a gene: 2. Germline V lookup: CDR1 MNHNS, CDR2 SASEGT. This CDR3 has 12 amino acids. The CDR3 loop reads CASSELAGWQFF. The CDR3 DNA is TGTGCCAGCAGTGAACTAGCGGGGTGGCAGTTCTTC.

Regarding this clone: Given the absence of the conserved phenylalanine or tryptophan at the CDR3 end, a read error is likely. The rearrangement joins TRBV2 to TRBJ1-6; D not resolved. Germline CDR1 reads SNHLY; CDR2 reads FYNNEI. This CDR3 has 16 amino acids. V was shortened by 2 bases and J by 9 bases, with 17 bases between the two germline ends. In DNA, the CDR3 is TGTGCCAGCAGTGAAATGGGCAGGACTGGTGGTTCACCCCTCCACCTT. It specifies CASSEMGRTGGSPLHL.

The chain employs TRBV18 and TRBJ1-6; 7 bases line up with TRBD1. Germline values: CDR1 KGHSH, CDR2 LQKENI. The ends lost 2 bases at V and 10 bases at J; junction bases unmatched: 5. The CDR3 extends over 14 amino acids. CDR3 region: CASSPAQGDSPLHF. The CDR3 DNA sequence: TGTGCCAGCTCACCAGCGCAGGGGGACTCACCCCTCCACTTT.

J is TRBJ1-6 and V is TRBV5-1; 7 bases are shared with TRBD1. Trimming removed 0 bases from V and 9 bases from J; junction bases left unmatched: 9. The length of the CDR3 is 16 residues. Germline loops: CDR1 SGHRS, CDR2 YFSETQ. CDR3: CASSLEGAGRTSPLHF. CDR3 DNA sequence: TGCGCCAGCAGCTTGGAGGGGGCAGGGAGGACTTCACCCCTCCACTTT.

The chain is built from TRBV7-3 and TRBJ1-2, with 8 positions matching TRBD1. V gave up 2 bases and J gave up 4 bases; unmatched junction bases: 9. CDR1 is SGHTA, CDR2 FQGTGA, per germline. The CDR3 is 16 amino acids. The DNA for the CDR3 is TGTGCCAGCAGCTTATTTGGCTCGACAGGGGTCTATGGCTACACCTTC. It specifies CASSLFGSTGVYGYTF.

The chain's CDR3 is CAWSDRERTSHTSSYNEQFF. The DNA for the CDR3 is TGTGCCTGGAGTGATAGAGAAAGGACTAGTCACACCAGCTCCTACAATGAGCAGTTCTTC. The chain links TRBV30 to TRBJ2-1; 7 bases are shared with TRBD2. From germline, CDR1 is GTSNPN and CDR2 SVGIG (reference sequence). CDR3 length equals 20 residues. The ends lost 1 base at V and 0 bases at J; junction bases unmatched: 18.

This clone was picked up a small number of times. The V and J genes are TRBV5-1 and TRBJ1-5; D unclear. Per germline, CDR1 SGHRS and CDR2 YFSETQ. This CDR3 contains 13 residues. The germline V and J ends were trimmed by 0 bases and 5 bases, with 6 bases remaining between them. Here the CDR3 DNA reads TGCGCCAGCAGCTTGGTCCCGGATCAGCCCCAGCATTTT. As protein: CASSLVPDQPQHF.

The chain is built from TRBV7-9 and TRBJ2-7, with a tentative D call TRBD1 (6 bases). This CDR3 comprises 12 residues. V was clipped by 5 bases and J by 4 bases, with 9 bases between them. CDR1 is SEHNR, CDR2 FQNEAQ, per germline (reference sequence). This CDR3 is CASSRDTYEQYF. In DNA form, the CDR3 reads TGTGCCAGCAGCCGGGACACTTACGAGCAGTACTTC.

There are a few counts of this clone. V is TRBV10-3 and J is TRBJ1-2; D gene unclear. Germline CDR1 is ENHRY and CDR2 is SYGVKD. The V end was cut by 2 bases, the J end by 0 bases, with 10 bases between. This CDR3 is 15 amino acids long. The CDR3 bases are TGTGCCATCAGTGAGGTAGACGGAGCTAACTATGGCTACACCTTC. Protein: CAISEVDGANYGYTF.

V usage is TRBV4-2 and J usage is TRBJ1-4; TRBD1 aligns across 7 bases. The CDR3 runs 13 residues. V lost 4 bases to trimming and J lost 8 bases; unmatched junction nucleotides: 4. Per germline, CDR1 LGHNA and CDR2 YNFKEQ. For the CDR3, the DNA is TGTGCCAGCAGCCGACAGGGTAACGAAAAACTGTTTTTT. Amino acids: CASSRQGNEKLFF.

This chain joins TRBV27 and TRBJ2-1; D unclear. This CDR3 has 13 residues. V dropped 5 bases and J dropped 7 bases, with 12 bases sitting between them. The germline V gene encodes CDR1 MNHEY and CDR2 SMNVEV (reference sequence). This CDR3 reads CASSRNLGNEQFF. The CDR3 coding sequence is TGTGCCAGCAGTCGAAACCTAGGTAATGAGCAGTTCTTC.

The V gene is TRBV25-1, the J gene TRBJ1-4; no definite D call. The CDR3 sequence is 14 residues long. Germline V gene lookup returns CDR1 MGHDK and CDR2 SYGVNS. The V and J ends lost 4 bases and 4 bases respectively, with 10 bases between them. The CDR3 DNA sequence: TGTGCCAGCAGTGCAACAGAGATTAATGAAAAACTGTTTTTT. It yields the protein CASSATEINEKLFF. The complete variable domain, with remaining parts taken from reference TRBV25-1 and TRBJ1-4, reads EADIYQTPRYLVIGTGKKITLECSQTMGHDKMYWYQQDPGMELHLIHYSYGVNSTEKGDLSSESTVSRIRTEHFPLTLESARPSHTSQYLCASSATEINEKLFFGSGTQLSVL.

This chain joins TRBV7-3 and TRBJ2-5; D gene ambiguous. Trimming took 4 bases from V and 0 from J, leaving 3 bases between them. The CDR3 totals 12 residues. Looked up from germline, CDR1 is SGHTA and CDR2 is FQGTGA. CDR3 sequence reads: CASSSNQETQYF. The CDR3 coding sequence is TGTGCCAGCAGCTCCAACCAAGAGACCCAGTACTTC.

The J gene is TRBJ1-5, the V gene TRBV30, with 7 nucleotides matching TRBD1. Germline V gives CDR1 GTSNPN, CDR2 SVGIG (reference sequence). V trimming: 0 bases; J trimming: 6 bases; junction bases outside the gene matches: 5. The CDR3 runs 14 residues. The CDR3 coding sequence is TGTGCCTGGAGTGTTGCGGCAGGGGGTCAGCCCCAGCATTTT. It is translated as CAWSVAAGGQPQHF.

This chain connects TRBV29-1 to TRBJ1-2; TRBD1 aligns across 8 bases. CDR3 length: 13 residues. The germline V gene has CDR1 SQVTM and CDR2 ANQGSEA. The J segment lost 8 bases and the V segment lost 7 bases, leaving 12 bases of the junction unmatched. The CDR3 reads CSGRVGQGWGYTF. In nucleotides, the CDR3 is TGCAGCGGGAGAGTAGGACAGGGTTGGGGCTACACCTTC.

This sequence joins TRBV7-9 and TRBJ2-7, with 7 bases matching TRBD2. J was trimmed by 4 bases and V by 2 bases; bases with no gene match: 5. Per germline, CDR1 SEHNR and CDR2 FQNEAQ (reference sequence). CDR3 length equals 14 residues. CDR3 amino acids: CASSLMGGRYEQYF. In DNA, the CDR3 is TGTGCCAGCAGCTTAATGGGGGGGAGGTACGAGCAGTACTTC.

The chain joins TRBV9 to TRBJ2-7; 9 bases fit TRBD1. Trimming removed 0 bases from V and 5 bases from J; junction bases left unmatched: 3. The V gene's germline CDR1 is SGDLS and CDR2 YYNGEE. The CDR3 extends over 14 amino acids. The CDR3 coding sequence is TGTGCCAGCAGCGTAGACAGGGGGCGCGACGAGCAGTACTTC. Protein sequence: CASSVDRGRDEQYF. Using reference TRBV9 and TRBJ2-7 for the parts outside the CDR3, the full variable domain is DSGVTQTPKHLITATGQRVTLRCSPRSGDLSVYWYQQSLDQGLQFLIQYYNGEERAKGNILERFSAQQFPDLHSELNLSSLELGDSALYFCASSVDRGRDEQYFGPGTRLTVT.